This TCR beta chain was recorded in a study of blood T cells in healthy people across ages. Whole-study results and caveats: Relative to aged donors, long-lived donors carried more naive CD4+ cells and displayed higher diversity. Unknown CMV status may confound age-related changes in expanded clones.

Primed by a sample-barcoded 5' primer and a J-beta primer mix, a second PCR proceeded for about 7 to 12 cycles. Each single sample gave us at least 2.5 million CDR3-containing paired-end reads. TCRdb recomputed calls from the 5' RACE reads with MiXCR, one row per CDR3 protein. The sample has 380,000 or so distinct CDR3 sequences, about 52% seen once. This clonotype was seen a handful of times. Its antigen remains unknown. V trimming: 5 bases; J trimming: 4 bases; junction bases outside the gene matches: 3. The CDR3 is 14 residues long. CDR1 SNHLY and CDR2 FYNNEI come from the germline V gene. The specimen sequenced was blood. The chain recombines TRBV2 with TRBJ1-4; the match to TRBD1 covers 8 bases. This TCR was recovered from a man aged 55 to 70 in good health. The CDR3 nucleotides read TGTGCCAGCAGTCCGGACAGGGTTAATGAAAAACTGTTTTTT. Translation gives CASSPDRVNEKLFF.